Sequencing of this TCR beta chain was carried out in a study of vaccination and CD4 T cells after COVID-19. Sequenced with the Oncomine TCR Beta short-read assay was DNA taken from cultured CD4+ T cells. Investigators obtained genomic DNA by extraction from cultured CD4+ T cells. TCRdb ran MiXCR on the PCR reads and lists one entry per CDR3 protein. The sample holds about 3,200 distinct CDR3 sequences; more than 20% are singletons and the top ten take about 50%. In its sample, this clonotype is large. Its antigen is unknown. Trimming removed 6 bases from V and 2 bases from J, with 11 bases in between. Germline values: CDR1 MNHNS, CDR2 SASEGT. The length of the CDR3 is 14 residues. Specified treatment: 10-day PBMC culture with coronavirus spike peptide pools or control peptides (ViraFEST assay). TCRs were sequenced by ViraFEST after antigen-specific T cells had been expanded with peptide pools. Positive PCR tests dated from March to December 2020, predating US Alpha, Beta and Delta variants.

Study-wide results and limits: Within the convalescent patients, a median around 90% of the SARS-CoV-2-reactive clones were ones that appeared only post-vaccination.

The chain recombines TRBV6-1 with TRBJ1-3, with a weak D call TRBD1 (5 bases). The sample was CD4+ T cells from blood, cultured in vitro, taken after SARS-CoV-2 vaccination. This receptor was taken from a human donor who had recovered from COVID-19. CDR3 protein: CASSEKGTGNTIYF. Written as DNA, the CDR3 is TGTGCCAGCAGCGAAAAGGGGACTGGAAACACCATATATTTT.